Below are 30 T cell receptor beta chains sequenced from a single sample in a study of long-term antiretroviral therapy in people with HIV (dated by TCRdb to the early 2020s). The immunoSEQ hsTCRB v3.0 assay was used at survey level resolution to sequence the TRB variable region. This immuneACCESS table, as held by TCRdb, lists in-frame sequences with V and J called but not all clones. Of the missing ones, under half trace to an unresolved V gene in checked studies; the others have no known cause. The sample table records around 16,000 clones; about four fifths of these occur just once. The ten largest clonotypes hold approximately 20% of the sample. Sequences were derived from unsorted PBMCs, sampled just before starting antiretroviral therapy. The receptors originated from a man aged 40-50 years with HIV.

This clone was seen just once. The CDR3 coding sequence is TGTGCCAGCAGTACCGGTTTCGCAGATACGCAGTATTTT. Its translation: CASSTGFADTQYF. The chain combines TRBV6-5 with TRBJ2-3; unclear D gene. Germline V gene sequence: CDR1 MNHEY, CDR2 SVGAGI. The CDR3 covers 13 residues. V was trimmed by 5 bases and J by 4 bases, leaving 10 bases between them.

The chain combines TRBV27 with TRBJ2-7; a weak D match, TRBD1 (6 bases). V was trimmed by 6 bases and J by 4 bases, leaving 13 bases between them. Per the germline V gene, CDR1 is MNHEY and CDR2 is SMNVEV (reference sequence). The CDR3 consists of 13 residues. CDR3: CASRSGHLYEQYF. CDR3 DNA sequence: TGTGCCAGCAGGTCGGGACACTTATACGAGCAGTACTTC.

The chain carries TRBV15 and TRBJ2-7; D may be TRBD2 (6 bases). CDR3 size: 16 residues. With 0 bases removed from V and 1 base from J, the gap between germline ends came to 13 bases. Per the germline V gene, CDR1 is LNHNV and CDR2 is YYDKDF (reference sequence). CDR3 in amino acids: CATSREGGIQSYEQYF. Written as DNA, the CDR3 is TGTGCCACCAGCAGAGAAGGCGGGATACAGTCCTACGAGCAGTACTTC.

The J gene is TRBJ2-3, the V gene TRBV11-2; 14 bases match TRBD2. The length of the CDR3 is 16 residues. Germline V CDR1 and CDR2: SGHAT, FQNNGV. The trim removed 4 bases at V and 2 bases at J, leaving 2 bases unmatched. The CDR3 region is CASSWGLAGATDTQYF. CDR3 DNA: TGTGCCAGCAGCTGGGGACTAGCGGGGGCCACAGATACGCAGTATTTT.

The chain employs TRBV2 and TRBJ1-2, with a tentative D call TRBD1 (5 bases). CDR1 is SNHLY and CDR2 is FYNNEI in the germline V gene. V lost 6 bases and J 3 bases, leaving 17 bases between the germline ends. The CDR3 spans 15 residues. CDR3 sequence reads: CASRSRALLDYGYTF. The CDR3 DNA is TGTGCCAGCAGGAGCAGGGCCCTATTGGACTATGGCTACACCTTC. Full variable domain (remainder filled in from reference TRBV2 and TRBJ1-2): EPEVTQTPSHQVTQMGQEVILRCVPISNHLYFYWYRQILGQKVEFLVSFYNNEISEKSEIFDDQFSVERPDGSNFTLKIRSTKLEDSAMYFCASRSRALLDYGYTFGSGTRLTVV.

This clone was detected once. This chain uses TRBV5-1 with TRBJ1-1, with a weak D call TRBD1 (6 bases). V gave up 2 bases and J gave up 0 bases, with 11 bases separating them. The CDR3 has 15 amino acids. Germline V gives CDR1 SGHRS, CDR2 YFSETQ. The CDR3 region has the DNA TGCGCCAGCAGCTTAGGGCAGGGGATGAACACTGAAGCTTTCTTT. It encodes CASSLGQGMNTEAFF. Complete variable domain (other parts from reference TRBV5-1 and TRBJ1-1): KAGVTQTPRYLIKTRGQQVTLSCSPISGHRSVSWYQQTPGQGLQFLFEYFSETQRNKGNFPGRFSGRQFSNSRSEMNVSTLELGDSALYLCASSLGQGMNTEAFFGQGTRLTVV.

CDR3 sequence (DNA): TGTGCCAGCAGTGTCCCGGGACAGGGTATCTACGAGCAGTACTTC. Amino acid sequence: CASSVPGQGIYEQYF. The rearrangement joins TRBV2 to TRBJ2-7; TRBD1 aligns across 9 bases. The ends lost 4 bases at V and 3 bases at J; junction bases unmatched: 7. The germline V gene encodes CDR1 SNHLY and CDR2 FYNNEI. The CDR3 length is 15 residues.

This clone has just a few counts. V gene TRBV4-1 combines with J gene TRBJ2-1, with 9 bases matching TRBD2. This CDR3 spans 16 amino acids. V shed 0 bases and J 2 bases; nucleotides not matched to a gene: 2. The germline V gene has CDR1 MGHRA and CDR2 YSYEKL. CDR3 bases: TGCGCCAGCAGCCAAGATCTAGCGGGGCCCTACAATGAGCAGTTCTTC. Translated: CASSQDLAGPYNEQFF.

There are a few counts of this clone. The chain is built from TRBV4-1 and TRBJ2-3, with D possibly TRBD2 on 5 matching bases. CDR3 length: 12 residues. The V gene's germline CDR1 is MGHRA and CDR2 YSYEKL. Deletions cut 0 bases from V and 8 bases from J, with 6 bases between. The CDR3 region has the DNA TGCGCCAGCAGCCAAGAACTAGGTACGCAGTATTTT. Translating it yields CASSQELGTQYF.

The DNA of the CDR3 is TGCGCCAGCAGCTTGGGGTTAGCGGGAAATGAGCAGTTCTTC. Its protein is CASSLGLAGNEQFF. This rearrangement joins TRBV5-1 to TRBJ2-1, with 8 bases lining up with TRBD2. V shed 0 bases and J 7 bases; nucleotides not matched to a gene: 3. Germline assignment: CDR1 SGHRS and CDR2 YFSETQ. This CDR3 has 14 amino acids.

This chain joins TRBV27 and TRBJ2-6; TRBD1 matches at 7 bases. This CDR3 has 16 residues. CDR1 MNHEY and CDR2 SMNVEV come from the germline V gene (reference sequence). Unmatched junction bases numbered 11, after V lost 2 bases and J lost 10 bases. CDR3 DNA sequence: TGTGCCAGCAGTTTAAGGGGACAGATTCCGATTAACGTCCTGACTTTC. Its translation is CASSLRGQIPINVLTF.

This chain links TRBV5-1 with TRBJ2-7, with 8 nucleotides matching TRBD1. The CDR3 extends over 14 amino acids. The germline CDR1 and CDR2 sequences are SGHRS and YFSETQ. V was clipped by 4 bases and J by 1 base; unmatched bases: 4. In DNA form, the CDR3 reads TGCGCCAGCAGCCACGGACAGGGATCCTACGAGCAGTACTTC. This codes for CASSHGQGSYEQYF.

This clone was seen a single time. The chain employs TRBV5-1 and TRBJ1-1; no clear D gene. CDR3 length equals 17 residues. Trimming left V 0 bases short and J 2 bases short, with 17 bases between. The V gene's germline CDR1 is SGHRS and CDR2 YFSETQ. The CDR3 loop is CASSLAPQVGGNTEAFF. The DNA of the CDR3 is TGCGCCAGCAGCTTGGCCCCCCAGGTCGGTGGAAACACTGAAGCTTTCTTT.

In DNA, the CDR3 is TGTGCCTGGGTCCTGGGGGACAGAGACACTGAAGCTTTCTTT. This encodes CAWVLGDRDTEAFF. This chain links TRBV30 with TRBJ1-1; the match to TRBD1 covers 7 bases. The CDR3 contains 14 residues. In germline, CDR1 is GTSNPN, CDR2 SVGIG (reference sequence). Trimming took 5 bases from V and 3 from J; bases not matched to a gene: 9.

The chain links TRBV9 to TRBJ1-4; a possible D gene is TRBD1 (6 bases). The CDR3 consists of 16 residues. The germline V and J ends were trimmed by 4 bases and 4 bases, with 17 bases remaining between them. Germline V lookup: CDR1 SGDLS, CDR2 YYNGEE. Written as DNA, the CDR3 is TGTGCCAGCAGCCCTACTCAGGGGATGGTTAATGAAAAACTGTTTTTT. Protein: CASSPTQGMVNEKLFF. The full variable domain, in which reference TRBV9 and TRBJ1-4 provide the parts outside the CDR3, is DSGVTQTPKHLITATGQRVTLRCSPRSGDLSVYWYQQSLDQGLQFLIQYYNGEERAKGNILERFSAQQFPDLHSELNLSSLELGDSALYFCASSPTQGMVNEKLFFGSGTQLSVL.

The CDR3 loop is CASSPTTSVYNEQFF. In nucleotides, the CDR3 is TGTGCCAGCAGCCCGACTACTAGTGTCTACAATGAGCAGTTCTTC. The chain uses TRBV11-2 and TRBJ2-1, with D perhaps matching TRBD2 (5 bases). Germline V CDR1 and CDR2: SGHAT, FQNNGV. CDR3 size: 15 residues. V lost 5 bases, J lost 3 bases, and 14 bases lay in between.

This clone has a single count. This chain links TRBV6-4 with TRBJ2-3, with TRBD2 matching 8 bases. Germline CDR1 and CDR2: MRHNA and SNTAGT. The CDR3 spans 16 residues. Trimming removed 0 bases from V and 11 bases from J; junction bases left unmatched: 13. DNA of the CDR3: TGTGCCAGCAGTGACTCCGGAGCGGGAGATAACGGGGGGCAGTATTTT. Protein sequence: CASSDSGAGDNGGQYF.

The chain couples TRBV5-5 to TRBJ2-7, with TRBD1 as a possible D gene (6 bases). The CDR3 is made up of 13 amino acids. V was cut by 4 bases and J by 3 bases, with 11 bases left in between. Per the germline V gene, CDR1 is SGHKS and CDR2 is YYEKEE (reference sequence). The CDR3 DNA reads TGTGCCAGCAGCCCTGGACAGATCTACGAGCAGTACTTC. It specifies CASSPGQIYEQYF.

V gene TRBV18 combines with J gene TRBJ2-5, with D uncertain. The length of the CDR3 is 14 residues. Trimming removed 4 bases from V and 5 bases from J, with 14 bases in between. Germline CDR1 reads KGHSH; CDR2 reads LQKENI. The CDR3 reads CASSLRPSGETQYF. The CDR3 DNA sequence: TGTGCCAGCTCACTAAGGCCCTCCGGGGAGACCCAGTACTTC.

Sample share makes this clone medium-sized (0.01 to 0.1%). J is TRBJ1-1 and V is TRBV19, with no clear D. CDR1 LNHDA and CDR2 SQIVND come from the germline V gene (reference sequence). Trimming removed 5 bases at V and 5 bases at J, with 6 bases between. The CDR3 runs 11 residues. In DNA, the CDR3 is TGTGCCAGTAGTGGCAGTACTGAAGCTTTCTTT. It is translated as CASSGSTEAFF.

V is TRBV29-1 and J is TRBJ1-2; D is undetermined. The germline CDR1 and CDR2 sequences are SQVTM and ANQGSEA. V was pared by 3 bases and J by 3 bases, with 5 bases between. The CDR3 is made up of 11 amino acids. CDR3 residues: CSVEADYGYTF. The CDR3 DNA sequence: TGCAGCGTTGAGGCCGACTATGGCTACACCTTC.

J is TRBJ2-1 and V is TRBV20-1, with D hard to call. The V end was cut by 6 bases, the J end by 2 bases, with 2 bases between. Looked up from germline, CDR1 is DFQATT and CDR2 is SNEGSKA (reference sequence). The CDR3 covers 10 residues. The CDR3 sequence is CSAAYNEQFF. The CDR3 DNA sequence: TGCAGTGCGGCCTACAATGAGCAGTTCTTC.

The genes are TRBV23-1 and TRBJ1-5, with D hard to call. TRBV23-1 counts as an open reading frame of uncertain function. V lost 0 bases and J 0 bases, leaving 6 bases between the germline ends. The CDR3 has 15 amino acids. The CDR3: CASSQSTNSNQPQHF. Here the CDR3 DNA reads TGCGCCAGCAGTCAATCTACAAATAGCAATCAGCCCCAGCATTTT.

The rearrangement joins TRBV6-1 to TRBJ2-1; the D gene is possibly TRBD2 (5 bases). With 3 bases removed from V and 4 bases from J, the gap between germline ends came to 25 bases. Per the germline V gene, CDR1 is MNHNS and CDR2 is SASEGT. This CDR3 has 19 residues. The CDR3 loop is CASSDEFGGTVIQYNEQFF. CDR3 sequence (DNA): TGTGCCAGCAGTGATGAATTCGGAGGTACAGTAATCCAGTACAATGAGCAGTTCTTC.

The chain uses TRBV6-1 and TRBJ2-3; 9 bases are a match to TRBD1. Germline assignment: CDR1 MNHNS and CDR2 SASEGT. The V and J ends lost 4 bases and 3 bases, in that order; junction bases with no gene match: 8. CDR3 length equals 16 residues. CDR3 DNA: TGTGCCAGCAGTGCGCGGGACAGGGTGGGGACAGATACGCAGTATTTT. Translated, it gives CASSARDRVGTDTQYF.

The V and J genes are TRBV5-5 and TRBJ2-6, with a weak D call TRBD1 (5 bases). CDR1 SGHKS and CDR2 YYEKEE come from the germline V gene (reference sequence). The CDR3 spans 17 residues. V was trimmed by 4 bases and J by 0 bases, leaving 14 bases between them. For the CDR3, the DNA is TGTGCCAGCAGCCCAGGACACCTAAGCTCTGGGGCCAACGTCCTGACTTTC. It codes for CASSPGHLSSGANVLTF.

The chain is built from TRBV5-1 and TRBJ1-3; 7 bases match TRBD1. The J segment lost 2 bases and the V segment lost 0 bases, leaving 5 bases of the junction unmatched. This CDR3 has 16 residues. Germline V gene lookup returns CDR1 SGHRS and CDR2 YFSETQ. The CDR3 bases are TGCGCCAGCAGCTTGGATGAGGGGGCGACTGGAAACACCATATATTTT. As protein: CASSLDEGATGNTIYF.

The CDR3 loop is CASSADGTAYEQYF. In DNA form, the CDR3 reads TGTGCCAGCAGTGCGGACGGAACCGCCTACGAGCAGTACTTC. The J gene is TRBJ2-7, the V gene TRBV6-6, with D unclear. Per the germline V gene, CDR1 is MNHNY and CDR2 is SVGAGI (reference sequence). This CDR3 has 14 amino acids. The V end was cut by 5 bases, the J end by 2 bases, with 13 bases between.

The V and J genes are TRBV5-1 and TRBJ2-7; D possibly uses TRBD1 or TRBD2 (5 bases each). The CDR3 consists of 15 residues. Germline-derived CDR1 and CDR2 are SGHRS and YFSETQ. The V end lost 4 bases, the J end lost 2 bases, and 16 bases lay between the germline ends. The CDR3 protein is CASSRGDGLAYEQYF. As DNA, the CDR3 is TGCGCCAGCAGCAGGGGAGACGGTCTAGCCTACGAGCAGTACTTC.

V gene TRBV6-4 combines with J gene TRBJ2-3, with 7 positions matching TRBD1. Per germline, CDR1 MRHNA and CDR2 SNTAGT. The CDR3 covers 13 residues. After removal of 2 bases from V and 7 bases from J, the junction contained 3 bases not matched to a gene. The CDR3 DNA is TGTGCCAGCAGTGACGGGGGACAGCATACGCAGTATTTT. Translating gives CASSDGGQHTQYF.